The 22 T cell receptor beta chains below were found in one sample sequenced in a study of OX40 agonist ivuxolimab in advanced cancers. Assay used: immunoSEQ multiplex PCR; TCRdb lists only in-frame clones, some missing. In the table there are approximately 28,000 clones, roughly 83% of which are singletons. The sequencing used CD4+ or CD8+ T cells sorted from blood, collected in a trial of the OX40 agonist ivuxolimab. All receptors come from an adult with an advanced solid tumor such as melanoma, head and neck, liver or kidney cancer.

The chain's CDR3 is CASSLSQGPYNEQFF. The DNA of the CDR3 is TGTGCCAGCAGCTTATCACAGGGGCCGTACAATGAGCAGTTCTTC. The chain uses TRBV13 and TRBJ2-1; TRBD1 matches at 7 bases. CDR1 is PRHDT, CDR2 FYEKMQ, per germline (reference sequence). There are 15 residues in the CDR3. V lost 2 bases and J lost 4; bases outside the gene matches: 5.

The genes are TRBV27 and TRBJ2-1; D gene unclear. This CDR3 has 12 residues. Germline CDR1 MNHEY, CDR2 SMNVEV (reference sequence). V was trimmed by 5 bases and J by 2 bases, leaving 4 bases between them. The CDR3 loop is CASSQTYNEQFF. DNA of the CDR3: TGTGCCAGCAGTCAGACCTACAATGAGCAGTTCTTC.

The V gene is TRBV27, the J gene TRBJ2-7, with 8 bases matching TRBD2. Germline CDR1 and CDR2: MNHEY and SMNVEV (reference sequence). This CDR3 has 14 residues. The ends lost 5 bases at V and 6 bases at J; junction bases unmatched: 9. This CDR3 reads CASSVSGSGSEQYF. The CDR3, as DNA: TGTGCCAGCAGTGTCAGCGGGAGCGGAAGCGAGCAGTACTTC.

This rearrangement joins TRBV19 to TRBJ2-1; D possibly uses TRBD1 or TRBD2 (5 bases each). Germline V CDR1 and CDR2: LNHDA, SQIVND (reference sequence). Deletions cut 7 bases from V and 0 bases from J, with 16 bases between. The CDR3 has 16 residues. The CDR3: CASNLGATSSYNEQFF. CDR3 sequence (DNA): TGTGCCAGTAACCTCGGGGCGACGAGCTCCTACAATGAGCAGTTCTTC.

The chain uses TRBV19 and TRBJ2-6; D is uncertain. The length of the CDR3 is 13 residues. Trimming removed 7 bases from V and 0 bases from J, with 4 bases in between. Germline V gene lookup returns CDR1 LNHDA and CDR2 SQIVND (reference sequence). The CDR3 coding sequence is TGTGCCAGTAAAAGCTCTGGGGCCAACGTCCTGACTTTC. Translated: CASKSSGANVLTF. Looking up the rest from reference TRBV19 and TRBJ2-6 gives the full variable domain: DGGITQSPKYLFRKEGQNVTLSCEQNLNHDAMYWYRQDPGQGLRLIYYSQIVNDFQKGDIAEGYSVSREKKESFPLTVTSAQKNPTAFYLCASKSSGANVLTFGAGSRLTVL.

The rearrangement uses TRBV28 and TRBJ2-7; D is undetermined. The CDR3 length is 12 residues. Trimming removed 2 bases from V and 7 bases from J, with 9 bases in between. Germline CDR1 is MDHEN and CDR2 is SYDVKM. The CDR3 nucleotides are TGTGCCAGCAGTTTAAACAGTGTTGAGCAGTACTTC. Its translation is CASSLNSVEQYF.

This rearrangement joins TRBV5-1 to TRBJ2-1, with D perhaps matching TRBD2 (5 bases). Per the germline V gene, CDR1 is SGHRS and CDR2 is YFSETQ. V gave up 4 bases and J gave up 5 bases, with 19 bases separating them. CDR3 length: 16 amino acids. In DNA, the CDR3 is TGCGCCAGCAGCCGTGGACGTGTTGGAGCGGACAATGAGCAGTTCTTC. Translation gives CASSRGRVGADNEQFF. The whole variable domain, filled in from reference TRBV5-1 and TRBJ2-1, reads KAGVTQTPRYLIKTRGQQVTLSCSPISGHRSVSWYQQTPGQGLQFLFEYFSETQRNKGNFPGRFSGRQFSNSRSEMNVSTLELGDSALYLCASSRGRVGADNEQFFGPGTRLTVL.

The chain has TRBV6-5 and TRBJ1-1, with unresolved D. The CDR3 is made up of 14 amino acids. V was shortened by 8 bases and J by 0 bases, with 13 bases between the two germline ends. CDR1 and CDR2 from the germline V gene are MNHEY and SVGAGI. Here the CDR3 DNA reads TGTGCCAGCCGTCCCCGGGCCCTGAACACTGAAGCTTTCTTT. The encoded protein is CASRPRALNTEAFF.

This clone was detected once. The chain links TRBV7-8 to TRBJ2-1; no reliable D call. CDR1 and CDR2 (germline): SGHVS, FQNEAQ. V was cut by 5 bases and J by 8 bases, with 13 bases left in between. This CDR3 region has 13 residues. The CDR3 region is CASSDPPGDEQFF. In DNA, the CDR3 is TGTGCCAGCAGCGATCCCCCGGGCGATGAGCAGTTCTTC.

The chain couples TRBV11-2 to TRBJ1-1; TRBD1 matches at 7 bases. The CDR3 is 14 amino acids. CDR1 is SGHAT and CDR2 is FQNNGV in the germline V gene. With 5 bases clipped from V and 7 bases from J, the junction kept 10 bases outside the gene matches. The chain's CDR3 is CASSPPTGVGEAFF. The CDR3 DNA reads TGTGCCAGCAGCCCCCCCACAGGGGTCGGTGAAGCTTTCTTT.

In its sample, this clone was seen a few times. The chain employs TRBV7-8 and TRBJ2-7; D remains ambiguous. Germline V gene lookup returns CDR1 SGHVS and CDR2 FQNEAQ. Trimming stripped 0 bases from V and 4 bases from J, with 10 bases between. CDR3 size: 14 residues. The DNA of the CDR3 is TGTGCCAGCAGCTTAGCCCTTGACGGTTACGAGCAGTACTTC. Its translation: CASSLALDGYEQYF.

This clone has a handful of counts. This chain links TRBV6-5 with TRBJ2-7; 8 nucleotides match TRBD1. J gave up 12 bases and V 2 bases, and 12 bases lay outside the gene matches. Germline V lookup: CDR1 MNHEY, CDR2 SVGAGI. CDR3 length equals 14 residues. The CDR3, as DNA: TGTGCCAGCAGTTACACTTCACGACAGGGGAATCCGTACTTC. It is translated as CASSYTSRQGNPYF.

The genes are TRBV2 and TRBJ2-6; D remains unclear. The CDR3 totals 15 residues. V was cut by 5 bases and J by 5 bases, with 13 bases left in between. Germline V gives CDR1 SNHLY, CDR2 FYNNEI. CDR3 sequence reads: CASSKRQSRANVLTF. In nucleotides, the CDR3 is TGTGCCAGCAGTAAGAGACAAAGTCGGGCCAACGTCCTGACTTTC.

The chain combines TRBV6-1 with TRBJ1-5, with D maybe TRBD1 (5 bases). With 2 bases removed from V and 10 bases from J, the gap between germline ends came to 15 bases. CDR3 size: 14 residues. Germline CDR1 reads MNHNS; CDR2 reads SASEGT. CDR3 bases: TGTGCCAGCAGTGAATCTGGGCAGGGTCGACCCCAGCATTTT. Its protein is CASSESGQGRPQHF.

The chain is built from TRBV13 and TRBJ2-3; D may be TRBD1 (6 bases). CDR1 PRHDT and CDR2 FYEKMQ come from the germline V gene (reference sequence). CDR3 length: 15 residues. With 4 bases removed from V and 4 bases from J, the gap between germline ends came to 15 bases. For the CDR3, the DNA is TGTGCCAGCAGCTCCAACAGGGTTTGGGCAGATACGCAGTATTTT. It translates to CASSSNRVWADTQYF.

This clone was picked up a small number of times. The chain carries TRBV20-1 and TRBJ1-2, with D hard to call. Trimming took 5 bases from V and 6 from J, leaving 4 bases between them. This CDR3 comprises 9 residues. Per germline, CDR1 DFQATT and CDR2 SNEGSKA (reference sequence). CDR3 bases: TGCAGTGCTTGGAATGGCTACACCTTC. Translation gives CSAWNGYTF.

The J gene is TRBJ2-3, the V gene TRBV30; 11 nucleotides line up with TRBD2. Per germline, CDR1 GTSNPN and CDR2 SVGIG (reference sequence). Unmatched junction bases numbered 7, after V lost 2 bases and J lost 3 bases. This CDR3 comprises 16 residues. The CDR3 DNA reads TGTGCCTGGAGTTGGACTAGCGGGCCTGGGACAGATACGCAGTATTTT. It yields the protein CAWSWTSGPGTDTQYF.

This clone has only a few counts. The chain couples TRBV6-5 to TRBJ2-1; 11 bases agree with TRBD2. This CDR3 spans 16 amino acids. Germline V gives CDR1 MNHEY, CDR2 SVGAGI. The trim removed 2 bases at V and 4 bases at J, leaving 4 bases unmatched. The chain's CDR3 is CASSYVAGGGYNEQFF. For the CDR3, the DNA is TGTGCCAGCAGTTACGTAGCGGGAGGGGGATACAATGAGCAGTTCTTC.

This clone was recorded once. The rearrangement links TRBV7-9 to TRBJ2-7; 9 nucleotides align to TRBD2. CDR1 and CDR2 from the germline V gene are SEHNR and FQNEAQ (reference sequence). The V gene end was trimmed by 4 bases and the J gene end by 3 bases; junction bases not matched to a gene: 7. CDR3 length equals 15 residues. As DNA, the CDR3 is TGTGCCAGCAGCTATCCCTCGCGGGGGGGCTACGAGCAGTACTTC. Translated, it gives CASSYPSRGGYEQYF.

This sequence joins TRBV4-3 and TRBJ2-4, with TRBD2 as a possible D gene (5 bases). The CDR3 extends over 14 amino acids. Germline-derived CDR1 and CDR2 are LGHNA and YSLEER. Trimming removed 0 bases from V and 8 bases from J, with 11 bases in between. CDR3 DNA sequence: TGCGCCAGCAGCCAAGAACTAGTTCACGACATTCAGTACTTC. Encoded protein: CASSQELVHDIQYF.

The CDR3 spells CASSPQVGPRSYEQYF. CDR3 DNA sequence: TGTGCCAGCAGCCCCCAGGTGGGCCCCAGGAGCTACGAGCAGTACTTC. The V and J genes are TRBV7-9 and TRBJ2-7; D is unresolved. V shed 5 bases and J shed 3 bases, with 20 bases lying between them. Germline CDR1 SEHNR, CDR2 FQNEAQ (reference sequence). CDR3 length equals 16 residues.

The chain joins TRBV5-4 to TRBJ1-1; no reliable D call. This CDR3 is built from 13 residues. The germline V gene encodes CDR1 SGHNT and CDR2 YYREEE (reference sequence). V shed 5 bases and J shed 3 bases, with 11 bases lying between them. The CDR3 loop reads CASSMDLDTEAFF. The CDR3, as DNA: TGTGCCAGCAGTATGGACTTGGACACTGAAGCTTTCTTT.